This T cell receptor (beta chain) was identified in a study of regulatory T cells in long-lasting Graves disease. Study-wide findings and caveats: Persistent cases favored TRBV28, TRBJ1-2 and TRBJ2-5. Persistent Graves' patients showed a TCR diversity that was lower than that of newly diagnosed ones.

The CDR3 sequence is 14 residues long. The germline V gene has CDR1 SQVTM and CDR2 ANQGSEA. V lost 6 bases, J lost 4 bases, and 4 bases stayed unmatched. The time point denotes: newly diagnosed GD, antithyroid drugs for less than 3 months. Researchers made the TCR library from RNA that was extracted from PBMCs. Libraries of TCR beta came from iRepertoire HTBI primers plus Arm-PCR of CDR3 regions. In the original analysis: Segment identification across samples yielded around 61 TRBV and 13 to 15 TRBJ segments. Via MiXCR, TCRdb re-called the multiplex PCR reads, giving one row per CDR3 protein. The V and J calls come from TCRdb's annotation, not from the publication. The sample records fewer than 650,000 distinct CDR3 sequences, roughly 16% being singletons. This clonotype was picked up many times. What it binds is not known. The sample was also linked to a second study, of T cells in Graves' hyperthyroidism and ophthalmopathy. That investigation notes: Stability of Graves' hyperthyroidism was defined as absent ophthalmopathy progression within 18 months.

The specimen was peripheral blood mononuclear cells (PBMCs), collected at new diagnosis, from a patient treated with antithyroid drugs. The receptor was derived from a woman aged 25 to 45 with Graves disease. This chain uses TRBV29-1 with TRBJ2-3; the match to TRBD2 covers 13 bases. CDR3 nucleotide sequence: TGCAGCGTCCGACTAGCGGGAGGCGCAGATACGCAGTATTTT. It is translated as CSVRLAGGADTQYF.